What follows describes a single T cell receptor (beta chain). Its matching antigen is unknown. CDR1 and CDR2 (germline): ENHRY, SYGVKD. The CDR3 is 15 residues long. Trimming at V came to 5 bases and at J to 2 bases, leaving 4 bases not matched to a gene. The data stem from a study of T cell responses to AZD1222 COVID-19 vaccine. Clones were sequenced by immunoSEQ multiplex PCR, and TCRdb holds only the in-frame ones, with some missing. The sample has some 100,000 clones, 88% seen once; the top ten hold roughly 13%. Study-wide points: Repertoires in all cases were sampled only once the peak T cell response had passed. After two AZD1222 doses, spike-specific TCR breadth and depth rose versus day 0. The donors showed a predominance of white British ancestry and of females, with possible underestimation of clonal diversity.

This sequence was found in an adult in good health. This sequence joins TRBV10-3 and TRBJ1-5; 9 bases are a match to TRBD1. Sequencing used peripheral blood, obtained on day 0 of MenACWY control vaccination. CDR3 in amino acids: CAISRGQGGNQPQHF. CDR3 sequence (DNA): TGTGCCATCAGTAGGGGACAGGGAGGCAATCAGCCCCAGCATTTT.